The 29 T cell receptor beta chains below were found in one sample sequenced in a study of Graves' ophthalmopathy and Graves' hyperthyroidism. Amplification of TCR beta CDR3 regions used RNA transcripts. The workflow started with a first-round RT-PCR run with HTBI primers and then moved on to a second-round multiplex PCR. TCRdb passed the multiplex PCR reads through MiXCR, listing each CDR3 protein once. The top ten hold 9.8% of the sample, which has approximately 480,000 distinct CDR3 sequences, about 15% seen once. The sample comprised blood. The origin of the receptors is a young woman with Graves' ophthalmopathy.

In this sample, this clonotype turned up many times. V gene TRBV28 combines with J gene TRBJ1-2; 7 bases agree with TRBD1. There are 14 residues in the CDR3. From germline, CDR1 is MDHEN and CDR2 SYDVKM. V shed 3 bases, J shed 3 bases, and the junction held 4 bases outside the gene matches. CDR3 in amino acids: CASSLGQGDYGYTF. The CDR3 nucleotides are TGTGCCAGCAGTTTGGGGCAGGGGGACTATGGCTACACCTTC.

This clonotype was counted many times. As DNA, the CDR3 is TGTGCCAGCAGCTTAATCAGGGGAGAGACCCAGTACTTC. Protein: CASSLIRGETQYF. The rearrangement joins TRBV13 to TRBJ2-5; perhaps TRBD1 as D (6 bases). The CDR3 has 13 residues. Germline V lookup: CDR1 PRHDT, CDR2 FYEKMQ (reference sequence). V was shortened by 2 bases and J by 4 bases, with 8 bases between the two germline ends.

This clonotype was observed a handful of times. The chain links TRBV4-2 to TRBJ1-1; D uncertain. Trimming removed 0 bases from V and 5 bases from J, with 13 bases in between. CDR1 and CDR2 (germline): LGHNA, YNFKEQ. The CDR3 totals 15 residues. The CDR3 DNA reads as TGTGCCAGCAGCCAAGATGGAGGATCCCCAACTGAAGCTTTCTTT. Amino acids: CASSQDGGSPTEAFF.

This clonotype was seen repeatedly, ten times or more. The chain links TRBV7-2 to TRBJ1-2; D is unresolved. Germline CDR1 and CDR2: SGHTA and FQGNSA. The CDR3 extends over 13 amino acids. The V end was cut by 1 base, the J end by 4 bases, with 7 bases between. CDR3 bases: TGTGCCAGCAGCTTAGACGCGGCCTATGGCTACACCTTC. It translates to CASSLDAAYGYTF.

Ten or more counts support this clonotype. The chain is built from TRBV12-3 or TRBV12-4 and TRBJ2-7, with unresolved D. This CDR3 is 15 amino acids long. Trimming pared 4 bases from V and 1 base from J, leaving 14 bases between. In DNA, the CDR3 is TGTGCCAGCAGTTCGAGACGCACCCTATCCTACGAGCAGTACTTC. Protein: CASSSRRTLSYEQYF.

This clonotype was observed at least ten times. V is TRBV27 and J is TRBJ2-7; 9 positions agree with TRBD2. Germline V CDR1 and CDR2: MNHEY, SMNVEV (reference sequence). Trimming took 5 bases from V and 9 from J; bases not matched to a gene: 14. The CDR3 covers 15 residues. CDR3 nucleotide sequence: TGTGCCAGCAGTCCCCAGGTAGCGGGAGTTTTCGTGCAGTACTTC. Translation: CASSPQVAGVFVQYF.

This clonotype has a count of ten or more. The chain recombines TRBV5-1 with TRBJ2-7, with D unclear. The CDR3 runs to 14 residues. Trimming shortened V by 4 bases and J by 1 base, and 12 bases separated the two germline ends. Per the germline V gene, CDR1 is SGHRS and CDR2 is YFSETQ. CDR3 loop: CASSVTGSSYEQYF. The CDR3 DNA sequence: TGCGCCAGCAGCGTAACCGGGTCGTCCTACGAGCAGTACTTC.

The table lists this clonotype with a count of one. CDR3 sequence: CATSSPGNVNTEAFF. DNA for the CDR3: TGTGCCACCAGCAGCCCTGGCAACGTGAACACTGAAGCTTTCTTT. The chain is built from TRBV15 and TRBJ1-1; D not certain. The germline V and J ends were trimmed by 3 bases and 0 bases, with 11 bases remaining between them. The CDR3 runs 15 residues. Germline V gene lookup returns CDR1 LNHNV and CDR2 YYDKDF (reference sequence).

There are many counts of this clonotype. For the CDR3, the DNA is TGTGCCAGCAGTTACTCGATGTTGCTGGGGCTCCGGACTGAAGCTTTCTTT. It specifies CASSYSMLLGLRTEAFF. The rearrangement joins TRBV6-5 to TRBJ1-1; tentatively, D is TRBD1 (5 bases). The CDR3 is 17 amino acids. Germline V gives CDR1 MNHEY, CDR2 SVGAGI. The V end was cut by 0 bases, the J end by 5 bases, with 19 bases between.

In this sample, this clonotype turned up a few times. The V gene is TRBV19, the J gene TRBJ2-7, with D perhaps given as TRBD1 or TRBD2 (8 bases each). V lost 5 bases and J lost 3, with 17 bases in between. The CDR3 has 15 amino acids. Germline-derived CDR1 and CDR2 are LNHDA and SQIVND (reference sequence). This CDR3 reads CASSSGGDRSYEQYF. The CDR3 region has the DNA TGTGCCAGTAGTTCCGGGGGGGACAGGAGCTACGAGCAGTACTTC. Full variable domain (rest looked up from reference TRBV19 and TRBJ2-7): DGGITQSPKYLFRKEGQNVTLSCEQNLNHDAMYWYRQDPGQGLRLIYYSQIVNDFQKGDIAEGYSVSREKKESFPLTVTSAQKNPTAFYLCASSSGGDRSYEQYFGPGTRLTVT.

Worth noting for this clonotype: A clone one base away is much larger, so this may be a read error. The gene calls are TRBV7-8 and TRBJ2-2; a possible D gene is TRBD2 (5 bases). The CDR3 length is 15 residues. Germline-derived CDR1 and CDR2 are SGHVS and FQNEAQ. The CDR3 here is CASSSWSGGTGELCF. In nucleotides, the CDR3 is TGTGCCAGCAGCTCTTGGTCGGGCGGCACCGGGGAGCTGTGTTTT.

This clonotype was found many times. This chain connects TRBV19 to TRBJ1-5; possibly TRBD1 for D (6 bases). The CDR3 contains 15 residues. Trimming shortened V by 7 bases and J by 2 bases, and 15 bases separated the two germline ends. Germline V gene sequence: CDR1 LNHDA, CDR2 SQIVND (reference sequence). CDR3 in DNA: TGTGCCAGTAACTATCGGGGGGCTGGCAATCAGCCCCAGCATTTT. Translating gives CASNYRGAGNQPQHF.

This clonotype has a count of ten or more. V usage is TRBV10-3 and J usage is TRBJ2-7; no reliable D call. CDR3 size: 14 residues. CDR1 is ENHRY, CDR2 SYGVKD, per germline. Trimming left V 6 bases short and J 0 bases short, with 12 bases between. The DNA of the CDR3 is TGTGCCATCAGCCCGTCACGGTCCTCCTACGAGCAGTACTTC. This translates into CAISPSRSSYEQYF.

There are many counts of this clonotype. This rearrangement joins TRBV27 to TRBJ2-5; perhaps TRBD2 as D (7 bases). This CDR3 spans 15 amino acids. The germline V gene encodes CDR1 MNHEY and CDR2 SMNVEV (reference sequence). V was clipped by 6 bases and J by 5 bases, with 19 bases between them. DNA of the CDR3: TGTGCCAGCAGCCCCCGTCCACAGGGAGGGGAGACCCAGTACTTC. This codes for CASSPRPQGGETQYF.

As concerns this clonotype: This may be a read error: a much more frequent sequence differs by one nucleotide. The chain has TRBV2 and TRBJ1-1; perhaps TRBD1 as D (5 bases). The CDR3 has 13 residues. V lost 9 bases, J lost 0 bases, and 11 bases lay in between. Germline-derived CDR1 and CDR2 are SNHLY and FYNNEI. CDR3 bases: TGTGCCAGGGTAGACAGATTGAACACTGAAGCTTTCTTT. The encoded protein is CARVDRLNTEAFF.

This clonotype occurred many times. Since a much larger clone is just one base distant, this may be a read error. The CDR3 reads CASSSLFLGQGSSYNSHLHF. Here the CDR3 DNA reads TGTGCCAGCAGTTCGCTTTTTTTGGGACAGGGGAGCTCCTATAATTCACACCTCCACTTT. This chain connects TRBV12-3 or TRBV12-4 to TRBJ1-6; 10 bases are a match to TRBD1. The CDR3 totals 20 residues.

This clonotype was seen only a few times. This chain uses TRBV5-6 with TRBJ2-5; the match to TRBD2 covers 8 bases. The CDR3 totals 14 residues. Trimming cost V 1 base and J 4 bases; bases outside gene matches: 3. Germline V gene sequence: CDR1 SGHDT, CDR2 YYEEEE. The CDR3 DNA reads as TGTGCCAGCAGCTTGAGCGGGAGCCGAGAGACCCAGTACTTC. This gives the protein CASSLSGSRETQYF.

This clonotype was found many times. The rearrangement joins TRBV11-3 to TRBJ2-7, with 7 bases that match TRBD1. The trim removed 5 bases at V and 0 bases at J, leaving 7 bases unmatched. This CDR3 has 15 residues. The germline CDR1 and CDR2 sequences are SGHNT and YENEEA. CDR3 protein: CASSRTTGISYEQYF. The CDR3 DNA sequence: TGTGCCAGCAGCCGGACGACAGGGATCTCCTACGAGCAGTACTTC.

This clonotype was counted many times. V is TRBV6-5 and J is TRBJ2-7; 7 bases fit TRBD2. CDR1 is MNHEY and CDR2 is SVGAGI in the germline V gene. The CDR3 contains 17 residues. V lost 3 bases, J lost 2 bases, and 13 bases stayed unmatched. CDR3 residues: CASSYSARLAPAYEQYF. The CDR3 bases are TGTGCCAGCAGTTATTCCGCCAGACTAGCTCCTGCCTACGAGCAGTACTTC.

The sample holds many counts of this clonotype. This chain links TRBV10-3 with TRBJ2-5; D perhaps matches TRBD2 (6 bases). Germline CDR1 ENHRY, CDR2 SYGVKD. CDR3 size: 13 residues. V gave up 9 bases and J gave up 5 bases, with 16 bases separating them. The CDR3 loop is CAMREDSRETQYF. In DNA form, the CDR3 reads TGTGCCATGCGGGAAGACTCGAGGGAGACCCAGTACTTC.

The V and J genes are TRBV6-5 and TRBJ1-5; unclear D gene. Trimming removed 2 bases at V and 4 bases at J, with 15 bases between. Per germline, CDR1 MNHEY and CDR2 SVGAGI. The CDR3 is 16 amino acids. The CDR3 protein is CASSYPTVAGNQPQHF. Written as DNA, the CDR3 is TGTGCCAGCAGTTACCCGACCGTAGCTGGTAATCAGCCCCAGCATTTT.

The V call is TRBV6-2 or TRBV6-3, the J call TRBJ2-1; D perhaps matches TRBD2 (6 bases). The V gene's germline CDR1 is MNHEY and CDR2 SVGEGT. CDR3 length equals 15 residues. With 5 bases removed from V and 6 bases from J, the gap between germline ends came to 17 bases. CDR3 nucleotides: TGTGCCAGCAGTACTGCGCGGGGCAGCCCCAATGAGCAGTTCTTC. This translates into CASSTARGSPNEQFF.

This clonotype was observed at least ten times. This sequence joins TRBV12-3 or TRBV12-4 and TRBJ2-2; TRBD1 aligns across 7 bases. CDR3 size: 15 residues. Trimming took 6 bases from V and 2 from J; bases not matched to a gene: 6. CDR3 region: CASRWTGVNTGELFF. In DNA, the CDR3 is TGTGCCAGCAGATGGACAGGAGTTAACACCGGGGAGCTGTTTTTT.

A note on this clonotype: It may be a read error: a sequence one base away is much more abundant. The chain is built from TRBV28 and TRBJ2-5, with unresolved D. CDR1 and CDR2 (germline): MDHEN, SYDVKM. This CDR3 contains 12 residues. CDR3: CASREQQETKYF. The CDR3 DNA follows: TGTGCCAGCAGGGAACAGCAAGAGACCAAGTACTTC.

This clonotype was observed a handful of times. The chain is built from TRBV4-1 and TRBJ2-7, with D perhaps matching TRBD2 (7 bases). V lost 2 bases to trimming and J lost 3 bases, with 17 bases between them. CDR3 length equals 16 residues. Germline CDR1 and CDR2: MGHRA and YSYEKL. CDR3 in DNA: TGCGCCAGCAGCCAAAGCCGCGGGGGCCGCTTCTACGAGCAGTACTTC. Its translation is CASSQSRGGRFYEQYF.

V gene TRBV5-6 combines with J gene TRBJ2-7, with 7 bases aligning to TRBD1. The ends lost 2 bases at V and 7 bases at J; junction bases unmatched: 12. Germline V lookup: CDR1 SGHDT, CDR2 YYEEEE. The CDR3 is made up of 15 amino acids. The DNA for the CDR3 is TGTGCCAGCAGCTTAGGGACAGCCACTACGGGGGAGCAGTACTTC. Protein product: CASSLGTATTGEQYF.

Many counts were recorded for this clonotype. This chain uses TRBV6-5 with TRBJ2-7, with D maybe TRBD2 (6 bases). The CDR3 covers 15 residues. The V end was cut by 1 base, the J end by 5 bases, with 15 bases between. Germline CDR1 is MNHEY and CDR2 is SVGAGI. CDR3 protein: CASSYLARDLNEQYF. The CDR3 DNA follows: TGTGCCAGCAGTTACTTAGCGCGGGATCTTAACGAGCAGTACTTC.

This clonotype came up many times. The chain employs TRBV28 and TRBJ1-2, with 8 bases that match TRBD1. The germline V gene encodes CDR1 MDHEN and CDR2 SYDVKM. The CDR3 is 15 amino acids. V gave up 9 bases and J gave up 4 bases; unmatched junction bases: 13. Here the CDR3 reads CARLEDRETCYGYTF. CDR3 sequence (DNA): TGTGCCAGGCTCGAGGACAGGGAGACCTGCTATGGCTACACCTTC.

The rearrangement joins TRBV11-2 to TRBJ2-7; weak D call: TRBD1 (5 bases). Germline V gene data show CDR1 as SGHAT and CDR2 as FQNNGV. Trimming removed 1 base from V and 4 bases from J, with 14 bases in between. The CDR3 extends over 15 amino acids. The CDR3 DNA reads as TGTGCCAGCAGCTTAGGGGGCGGACCGGCTTACGAGCAGTACTTC. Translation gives CASSLGGGPAYEQYF.